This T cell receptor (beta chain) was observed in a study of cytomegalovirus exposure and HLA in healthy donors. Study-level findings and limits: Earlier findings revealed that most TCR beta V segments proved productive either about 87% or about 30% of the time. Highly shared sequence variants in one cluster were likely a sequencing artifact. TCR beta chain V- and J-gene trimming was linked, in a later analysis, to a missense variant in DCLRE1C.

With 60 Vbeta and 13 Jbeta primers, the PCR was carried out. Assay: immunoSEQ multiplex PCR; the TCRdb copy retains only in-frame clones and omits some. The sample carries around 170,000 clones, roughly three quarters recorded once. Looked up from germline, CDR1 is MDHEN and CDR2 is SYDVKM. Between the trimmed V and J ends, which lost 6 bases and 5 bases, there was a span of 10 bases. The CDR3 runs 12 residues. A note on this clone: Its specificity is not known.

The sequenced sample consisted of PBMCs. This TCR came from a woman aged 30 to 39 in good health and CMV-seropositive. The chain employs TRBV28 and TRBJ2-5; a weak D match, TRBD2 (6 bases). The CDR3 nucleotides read TGTGCCAGCAGACGCGGGGTGGAGACCCAGTACTTC. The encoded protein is CASRRGVETQYF. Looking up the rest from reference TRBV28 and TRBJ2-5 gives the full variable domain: DVKVTQSSRYLVKRTGEKVFLECVQDMDHENMFWYRQDPGLGLRLIYFSYDVKMKEKGDIPEGYSVSREKKERFSLILESASTNQTSMYLCASRRGVETQYFGPGTRLLVL.